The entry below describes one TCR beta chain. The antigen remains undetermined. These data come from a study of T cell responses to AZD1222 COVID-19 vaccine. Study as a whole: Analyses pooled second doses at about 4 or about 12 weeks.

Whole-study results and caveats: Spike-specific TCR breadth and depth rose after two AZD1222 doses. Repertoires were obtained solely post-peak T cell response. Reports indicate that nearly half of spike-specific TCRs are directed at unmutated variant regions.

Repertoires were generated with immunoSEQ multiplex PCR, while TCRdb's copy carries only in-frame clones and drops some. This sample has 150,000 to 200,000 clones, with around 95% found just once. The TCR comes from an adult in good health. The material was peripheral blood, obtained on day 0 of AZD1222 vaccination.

CDR3 sequence reads: CASALDGANYGYTF. The CDR3 DNA is TGTGCTAGTGCCCTGGACGGAGCCAACTATGGCTACACCTTC. This chain links TRBV12-5 with TRBJ1-2; D is unresolved. Per the germline V gene, CDR1 is LGHNT and CDR2 is FRNRAP. The V and J ends lost 7 bases and 2 bases respectively, with 14 bases between them. CDR3 length: 14 amino acids.